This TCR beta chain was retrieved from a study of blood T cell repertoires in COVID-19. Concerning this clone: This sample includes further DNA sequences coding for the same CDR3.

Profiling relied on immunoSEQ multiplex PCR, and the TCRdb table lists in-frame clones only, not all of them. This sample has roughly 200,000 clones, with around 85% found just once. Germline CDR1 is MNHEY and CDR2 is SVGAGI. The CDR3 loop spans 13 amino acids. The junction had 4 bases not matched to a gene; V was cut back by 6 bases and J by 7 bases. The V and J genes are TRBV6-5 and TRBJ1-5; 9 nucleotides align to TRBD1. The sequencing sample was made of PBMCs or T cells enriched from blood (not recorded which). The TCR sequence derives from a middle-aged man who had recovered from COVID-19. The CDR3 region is CASSDRGRQPQHF. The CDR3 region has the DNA TGTGCCAGCAGCGACAGGGGGAGGCAGCCCCAGCATTTT.